The following is a TCR beta chain sequence with its context. The antigen is undetermined. J gave up 6 bases and V 7 bases, and 10 bases lay outside the gene matches. The CDR3 extends over 14 amino acids. Germline V lookup: CDR1 SQVTM, CDR2 ANQGSEA. This record belongs to a study of OX40 agonist ivuxolimab in advanced cancers. Study-level background: Dosing consisted of intravenous ivuxolimab at 0.01 to 10 mg/kg every 2 weeks. Broader study findings: Researchers report that CD8+ T cells had, on average, more expanded clones than CD4+.

Measured with immunoSEQ multiplex PCR; TCRdb has only the in-frame clones, and not every one. Counted here are over 80,000 clones, approximately 90% occurring once; the ten biggest clones make up 0.33%. The sequence was obtained from an adult with an advanced solid tumor such as melanoma, head and neck, liver or kidney cancer. The starting material was CD4+ or CD8+ T cells sorted from blood, obtained in a trial of the OX40 agonist ivuxolimab. The chain links TRBV29-1 to TRBJ2-1, with 9 bases identical to TRBD2. The CDR3 nucleotides read TGCAGCGCTAAATCCGGGACTAGCTCCAATGAGCAGTTCTTC. Amino acids: CSAKSGTSSNEQFF.